Listed here are 25 T cell receptor beta chains from one sample, sequenced in a study of T cells of healthy individuals. TCRdb passed the 5' RACE reads through MiXCR, listing each CDR3 protein once. Of some 85,000 distinct CDR3 sequences in the sample, roughly 5% were seen once. The receptors derive from a female donor in good health.

This clonotype was observed many times. V and J are TRBV30 and TRBJ2-7; 7 nucleotides line up with TRBD2. The CDR3 covers 14 residues. J gave up 2 bases and V 1 base, and 5 bases lay outside the gene matches. The germline V gene has CDR1 GTSNPN and CDR2 SVGIG (reference sequence). The CDR3 DNA follows: TGTGCCTGGAGTGACAGCGGGAAAACCTACGAGCAGTACTTC. Protein sequence: CAWSDSGKTYEQYF.

The V gene is TRBV2, the J gene TRBJ1-1; 11 bases are a match to TRBD1. The junction had 5 bases not matched to a gene; V was cut back by 3 bases and J by 8 bases. CDR1 is SNHLY, CDR2 FYNNEI, per germline. CDR3 length: 14 amino acids. The CDR3 DNA sequence: TGTGCCAGCAGTGAGCGGACAGGGGGCCAGGAAGCTTTCTTT. It is translated as CASSERTGGQEAFF.

This sequence joins TRBV19 and TRBJ1-6; perhaps TRBD1 as D (6 bases). CDR3 length: 20 amino acids. Trimming took 6 bases from V and 0 from J, leaving 24 bases between them. Looked up from germline, CDR1 is LNHDA and CDR2 is SQIVND (reference sequence). This CDR3 is CASSTMSGTFESSYNSPLHF. DNA for the CDR3: TGTGCCAGTAGCACGATGTCCGGGACATTCGAGAGCTCCTATAATTCACCCCTCCACTTT.

Ten or more counts support this clonotype. The chain has TRBV20-1 and TRBJ2-6; D call uncertain. From germline, CDR1 is DFQATT and CDR2 SNEGSKA (reference sequence). The CDR3 contains 13 residues. Trimming shortened V by 3 bases and J by 10 bases, and 13 bases separated the two germline ends. CDR3 DNA sequence: TGCAGTGCTAGTAACTTCGCGGAAAACGTCCTGACTTTC. Amino acid sequence: CSASNFAENVLTF.

This clonotype has ten or more counts. This chain joins TRBV15 and TRBJ2-3; TRBD2 matches at 8 bases. CDR3 length: 16 residues. The trim removed 3 bases at V and 3 bases at J, leaving 8 bases unmatched. Germline V gene sequence: CDR1 LNHNV, CDR2 YYDKDF (reference sequence). The CDR3 sequence: CATSRFSGSLTDTQYF. The CDR3 nucleotides are TGTGCCACCAGCAGGTTCAGCGGGAGTTTGACAGATACGCAGTATTTT.

This clonotype was observed a few times. V gene TRBV28 combines with J gene TRBJ2-5; a possible D gene is TRBD1 (6 bases). The CDR3 covers 13 residues. Trimming removed 5 bases at V and 4 bases at J, with 11 bases between. CDR1 MDHEN and CDR2 SYDVKM come from the germline V gene. Here the CDR3 DNA reads TGTGCCAGCAGTGGACAGATTACAGAGACCCAGTACTTC. Translated: CASSGQITETQYF. Combining the CDR3 with reference TRBV28 and TRBJ2-5 gives the whole variable domain DVKVTQSSRYLVKRTGEKVFLECVQDMDHENMFWYRQDPGLGLRLIYFSYDVKMKEKGDIPEGYSVSREKKERFSLILESASTNQTSMYLCASSGQITETQYFGPGTRLLVL.

This sequence joins TRBV18 and TRBJ2-7; D perhaps matches TRBD2 (5 bases). The germline V gene has CDR1 KGHSH and CDR2 LQKENI. V lost 3 bases and J 3 bases, leaving 12 bases between the germline ends. The CDR3 runs to 14 residues. For the CDR3, the DNA is TGTGCCAGCTCACCGGGCGGGTCCCGCTACGAGCAGTACTTC. It encodes CASSPGGSRYEQYF.

This clonotype has a count of ten or more. The chain employs TRBV20-1 and TRBJ2-1, with D possibly being TRBD2 (5 bases). The CDR3 totals 13 residues. CDR1 and CDR2 (germline): DFQATT, SNEGSKA (reference sequence). V was trimmed by 5 bases and J by 7 bases, leaving 15 bases between them. CDR3 sequence (DNA): TGCAGTGCTCCCCGAGCGGCCAGGAATGAGCAGTTCTTC. Translation: CSAPRAARNEQFF.

This clonotype was seen only a few times. The V and J genes are TRBV9 and TRBJ1-6, with D perhaps matching TRBD1 (5 bases). The length of the CDR3 is 14 residues. Germline-derived CDR1 and CDR2 are SGDLS and YYNGEE. The germline V and J ends were trimmed by 3 bases and 8 bases, with 12 bases remaining between them. The DNA of the CDR3 is TGTGCCAGCAGCGCCGGACTGGGGGATTCACCCCTCCACTTT. Amino acids: CASSAGLGDSPLHF.

This clonotype was picked up many times. The chain links TRBV6-5 to TRBJ2-3; 9 bases agree with TRBD2. CDR3 length: 18 residues. Germline V CDR1 and CDR2: MNHEY, SVGAGI. Germline trimming cut 0 bases from V and 6 bases from J; bases unmatched to any gene: 13. CDR3 bases: TGTGCCAGCAGTTACTCGTCAGCCCTAGCGGGAATGATGGATACGCAGTATTTT. Translating it yields CASSYSSALAGMMDTQYF.

This clonotype was found many times. The chain joins TRBV6-2 or TRBV6-3 to TRBJ2-1, with 14 bases aligning to TRBD2. V was pared by 0 bases and J by 7 bases, with 11 bases of the junction left unmatched. The CDR3 sequence is 19 residues long. The V gene's germline CDR1 is MNHEY and CDR2 SVGEGT. The CDR3 sequence is CASSYSLPGLAGVRNEQFF. CDR3 coding DNA: TGTGCCAGCAGTTACTCTCTTCCGGGACTAGCGGGAGTAAGAAATGAGCAGTTCTTC.

This clonotype came up many times. The rearrangement links TRBV6-5 to TRBJ1-2, with D possibly matching TRBD1 (6 bases). Looked up from germline, CDR1 is MNHEY and CDR2 is SVGAGI. The length of the CDR3 is 17 residues. Between the trimmed V and J ends, which lost 10 bases and 8 bases, there was a span of 32 bases. The CDR3 sequence is CATAGNDGQGRSRGYTF. The CDR3 region has the DNA TGTGCCACCGCTGGGAACGATGGGCAGGGGAGGTCGCGCGGCTACACCTTC.

The J gene is TRBJ1-2, the V gene TRBV5-1; D may be TRBD1 (5 bases). This CDR3 has 16 residues. CDR1 and CDR2 (germline): SGHRS, YFSETQ. The V end was cut by 0 bases, the J end by 2 bases, with 14 bases between. The CDR3 here is CASSLVMAGSNYGYTF. CDR3 sequence (DNA): TGCGCCAGCAGCTTGGTAATGGCAGGGTCCAACTATGGCTACACCTTC.

This clonotype was picked up a small number of times. The CDR3, as DNA: TGCGCCAGCAGCCAAGCCCAAGACAGGGGTGGTGAAAAACTGTTTTTT. Its translation: CASSQAQDRGGEKLFF. The chain has TRBV4-1 and TRBJ1-4, with TRBD1 identical over 8 bases. Losses at the gene ends were 1 base for V and 7 bases for J; bases not matched to a gene: 8. The CDR3 consists of 16 residues. The germline V gene has CDR1 MGHRA and CDR2 YSYEKL.

Only a few counts were recorded for this clonotype. The V and J genes are TRBV4-1 and TRBJ1-2; D might be TRBD1 (5 bases). The V and J ends lost 1 base and 4 bases respectively, with 13 bases between them. The CDR3 loop spans 15 amino acids. Germline loops: CDR1 MGHRA, CDR2 YSYEKL. CDR3 DNA sequence: TGCGCCAGCAGCCAAGCTCAAGGGGTACCCTATGGCTACACCTTC. Residues: CASSQAQGVPYGYTF.

The table lists this clonotype with many counts. This chain connects TRBV7-6 to TRBJ2-7, with D possibly being TRBD1 (6 bases). The germline gives CDR1 SGHVS, CDR2 FNYEAQ. The CDR3 consists of 14 residues. With 1 base removed from V and 7 bases from J, the gap between germline ends came to 14 bases. The DNA of the CDR3 is TGTGCCAGCAGCTTAGATACAGGGAGTGGGGAGCAGTACTTC. Residues: CASSLDTGSGEQYF.

This clonotype was recorded a few times. The V call is TRBV18, the J call TRBJ2-1; 7 bases align to TRBD2. The CDR3 is 14 residues long. Germline assignment: CDR1 KGHSH and CDR2 LQKENI. V dropped 6 bases and J dropped 3; count of bases not matched to a gene: 5. For the CDR3, the DNA is TGTGCCAGCTCTCCAGCTAGCGGCTACAATGAGCAGTTCTTC. It codes for CASSPASGYNEQFF.

The V gene is TRBV14, the J gene TRBJ2-7; D might be TRBD2 (5 bases). The V end was cut by 4 bases, the J end by 5 bases, with 21 bases between. The CDR3 is 16 residues long. Germline CDR1 and CDR2: SGHDN and FVKESK. The CDR3 here is CASSPGWGVPQDEQYF. For the CDR3, the DNA is TGTGCCAGCAGCCCGGGCTGGGGAGTACCCCAGGACGAGCAGTACTTC.

Of note for this clonotype: One end of the junction does not line up with germline, which may come from a read error. The rearrangement joins TRBV6-1 to TRBJ1-5; 9 bases agree with TRBD1. From germline, CDR1 is MNHNS and CDR2 SASEGT. The CDR3 loop spans 15 amino acids. The CDR3 here is CDSSELTGGNQPQHF. In nucleotides, the CDR3 is TGTGACAGCAGTGAATTGACAGGGGGGAATCAGCCCCAGCATTTT.

This clonotype has a count of ten or more. V usage is TRBV29-1 and J usage is TRBJ2-1, with 10 bases identical to TRBD2. Germline CDR1 SQVTM, CDR2 ANQGSEA. V was pared by 7 bases and J by 0 bases, with 0 bases of the junction left unmatched. CDR3 length: 13 residues. The CDR3, as DNA: TGCAGCGCTAGCGGGAGCTCCTACAATGAGCAGTTCTTC. Encoded protein: CSASGSSYNEQFF.

The chain links TRBV29-1 to TRBJ1-5; D not certain. Germline CDR1 SQVTM, CDR2 ANQGSEA. The CDR3 has 13 residues. V was trimmed by 4 bases and J by 0 bases, leaving 7 bases between them. In nucleotides, the CDR3 is TGCAGCGTTGTACAGAATAGCAATCAGCCCCAGCATTTT. Amino acid sequence: CSVVQNSNQPQHF.

This clonotype was observed at least ten times. The J gene is TRBJ2-3, the V gene TRBV5-1, with D possibly matching TRBD2 (6 bases). The germline CDR1 and CDR2 sequences are SGHRS and YFSETQ. The CDR3 is 16 amino acids. V was cut by 4 bases and J by 6 bases, with 21 bases left in between. The CDR3 is CASSPEGPRGMDTQYF. CDR3 nucleotide sequence: TGCGCCAGCAGCCCGGAGGGGCCACGGGGAATGGATACGCAGTATTTT. Complete variable domain (other parts from reference TRBV5-1 and TRBJ2-3): KAGVTQTPRYLIKTRGQQVTLSCSPISGHRSVSWYQQTPGQGLQFLFEYFSETQRNKGNFPGRFSGRQFSNSRSEMNVSTLELGDSALYLCASSPEGPRGMDTQYFGPGTRLTVL.

This clonotype has a count of ten or more. This CDR3 reads CASSWTGLADNEQFF. The DNA of the CDR3 is TGTGCCAGCAGCTGGACAGGGTTGGCCGACAATGAGCAGTTCTTC. The chain couples TRBV7-3 to TRBJ2-1; 8 bases are a match to TRBD1. V was pared by 4 bases and J by 5 bases, with 7 bases of the junction left unmatched. This CDR3 spans 15 amino acids. Germline V lookup: CDR1 SGHTA, CDR2 FQGTGA.

The rearrangement links TRBV2 to TRBJ1-5; a possible D gene is TRBD1 (5 bases). Trimming left V 8 bases short and J 3 bases short, with 17 bases between. CDR1 and CDR2 from the germline V gene are SNHLY and FYNNEI. The CDR3 is 15 residues long. Written as DNA, the CDR3 is TGTGCCAGCGGGCTTTGGGGGGGTAACAATCAGCCCCAGCATTTT. Translation gives CASGLWGGNNQPQHF.

This clonotype was counted only a few times. This chain uses TRBV19 with TRBJ2-2; possibly TRBD2 for D (6 bases). This CDR3 comprises 15 residues. CDR1 is LNHDA and CDR2 is SQIVND in the germline V gene (reference sequence). V lost 5 bases to trimming and J lost 3 bases, with 13 bases between them. The CDR3 region is CASSLIRDYTGELFF. CDR3 DNA: TGTGCCAGTAGTCTTATCCGGGACTACACCGGGGAGCTGTTTTTT.